The clone carrying this T cell receptor (beta chain) has more than one count but fewer than ten. Its specificity is not known. This entry comes from a study of T cell repertoires in cytomegalovirus infection. Study at large: It was the public TCR beta signatures that indicated both CMV infection and matching HLA type.

TCRdb recomputed calls from the reads with MiXCR, one row per CDR3 protein. The table includes 310,000 or so distinct CDR3 sequences, roughly 15% detected once. The study's findings and limits: CMV carriers having the relevant HLA were flagged by cumulative public TCR beta family frequency. It was HLA-C-restricted CMV-specific TCR beta clonotypes that dominated the response ex vivo.

Trimming removed 4 bases from V and 6 bases from J, with 12 bases in between. The CDR3 length is 13 residues. Input material: PBMCs. The V and J genes are TRBV12-3 or TRBV12-4 and TRBJ1-1, with D possibly matching TRBD1 (6 bases). This sequence originates from a human donor in good health (CMV status not recorded). Some clones in this sample may be carry-over from other donors' samples. The CDR3 DNA reads TGTGCCAGCAGTTCCCTCGGACAGCCTGAAGCTTTCTTT. The encoded protein is CASSSLGQPEAFF.